This T cell receptor beta chain was recorded in a study of spatial heterogeneity in lung cancer. As concerns this clonotype: Its antigen remains unidentified. The size of this beta chain means little, since it is a stray read in a library made for alpha chains.

Single TCR cDNA molecules each had their own unique molecular identifier. A single record per CDR3 protein comes from TCRdb applying MiXCR to the 5' RACE reads. The sample carries about 1,100 distinct CDR3 sequences, 17% recorded once. Time point of the sample: sample taken at primary tumor resection. The 55 to 90 donors had untreated early-stage non-small cell lung cancer. Unsorted whole RNA of tumor, nontumor lung or frozen PBMC was sequenced. Study-level points and caveats: Tumor T-cell coverage was an estimated 7% or so for alpha and more than 11% for beta chains. Mutation tallies in tumors tracked expanded intratumoral alpha and beta TCR counts.

The CDR3 extends over 14 amino acids. The V gene lost 3 bases and the J gene lost 6 bases, with 15 bases spanning the gap. Looked up from germline, CDR1 is MDHEN and CDR2 is SYDVKM. The source was lung tumor tissue, collected at surgery. This TCR derives from a female donor with early-stage non-small cell lung cancer. The chain recombines TRBV28 with TRBJ2-7; weak D call: TRBD1 (6 bases). CDR3 protein: CASSLGRGSREQYF. The CDR3, as DNA: TGTGCCAGCAGTTTGGGCAGGGGATCGCGCGAGCAGTACTTC.